This T cell receptor (beta chain) was identified in a study of T cell responses to AZD1222 COVID-19 vaccine. Produced via immunoSEQ multiplex PCR; TCRdb's table is partial and in-frame only. The sample records 30,000 to 35,000 clones, more than 75% being singletons. This CDR3 is built from 12 residues. The germline V and J ends were trimmed by 7 bases and 2 bases, with 8 bases remaining between them. Germline V lookup: CDR1 SNHLY, CDR2 FYNNEI. This chain connects TRBV2 to TRBJ1-2, with D possibly being TRBD1 (5 bases). The sequences come from peripheral blood, collected 28 days after the second AZD1222 dose. The clonotype comes from an adult who received the AZD1222 COVID-19 vaccine. The CDR3 DNA reads TGTGCCAGCACCCGGGACAACTATGGCTACACCTTC. This codes for CASTRDNYGYTF.